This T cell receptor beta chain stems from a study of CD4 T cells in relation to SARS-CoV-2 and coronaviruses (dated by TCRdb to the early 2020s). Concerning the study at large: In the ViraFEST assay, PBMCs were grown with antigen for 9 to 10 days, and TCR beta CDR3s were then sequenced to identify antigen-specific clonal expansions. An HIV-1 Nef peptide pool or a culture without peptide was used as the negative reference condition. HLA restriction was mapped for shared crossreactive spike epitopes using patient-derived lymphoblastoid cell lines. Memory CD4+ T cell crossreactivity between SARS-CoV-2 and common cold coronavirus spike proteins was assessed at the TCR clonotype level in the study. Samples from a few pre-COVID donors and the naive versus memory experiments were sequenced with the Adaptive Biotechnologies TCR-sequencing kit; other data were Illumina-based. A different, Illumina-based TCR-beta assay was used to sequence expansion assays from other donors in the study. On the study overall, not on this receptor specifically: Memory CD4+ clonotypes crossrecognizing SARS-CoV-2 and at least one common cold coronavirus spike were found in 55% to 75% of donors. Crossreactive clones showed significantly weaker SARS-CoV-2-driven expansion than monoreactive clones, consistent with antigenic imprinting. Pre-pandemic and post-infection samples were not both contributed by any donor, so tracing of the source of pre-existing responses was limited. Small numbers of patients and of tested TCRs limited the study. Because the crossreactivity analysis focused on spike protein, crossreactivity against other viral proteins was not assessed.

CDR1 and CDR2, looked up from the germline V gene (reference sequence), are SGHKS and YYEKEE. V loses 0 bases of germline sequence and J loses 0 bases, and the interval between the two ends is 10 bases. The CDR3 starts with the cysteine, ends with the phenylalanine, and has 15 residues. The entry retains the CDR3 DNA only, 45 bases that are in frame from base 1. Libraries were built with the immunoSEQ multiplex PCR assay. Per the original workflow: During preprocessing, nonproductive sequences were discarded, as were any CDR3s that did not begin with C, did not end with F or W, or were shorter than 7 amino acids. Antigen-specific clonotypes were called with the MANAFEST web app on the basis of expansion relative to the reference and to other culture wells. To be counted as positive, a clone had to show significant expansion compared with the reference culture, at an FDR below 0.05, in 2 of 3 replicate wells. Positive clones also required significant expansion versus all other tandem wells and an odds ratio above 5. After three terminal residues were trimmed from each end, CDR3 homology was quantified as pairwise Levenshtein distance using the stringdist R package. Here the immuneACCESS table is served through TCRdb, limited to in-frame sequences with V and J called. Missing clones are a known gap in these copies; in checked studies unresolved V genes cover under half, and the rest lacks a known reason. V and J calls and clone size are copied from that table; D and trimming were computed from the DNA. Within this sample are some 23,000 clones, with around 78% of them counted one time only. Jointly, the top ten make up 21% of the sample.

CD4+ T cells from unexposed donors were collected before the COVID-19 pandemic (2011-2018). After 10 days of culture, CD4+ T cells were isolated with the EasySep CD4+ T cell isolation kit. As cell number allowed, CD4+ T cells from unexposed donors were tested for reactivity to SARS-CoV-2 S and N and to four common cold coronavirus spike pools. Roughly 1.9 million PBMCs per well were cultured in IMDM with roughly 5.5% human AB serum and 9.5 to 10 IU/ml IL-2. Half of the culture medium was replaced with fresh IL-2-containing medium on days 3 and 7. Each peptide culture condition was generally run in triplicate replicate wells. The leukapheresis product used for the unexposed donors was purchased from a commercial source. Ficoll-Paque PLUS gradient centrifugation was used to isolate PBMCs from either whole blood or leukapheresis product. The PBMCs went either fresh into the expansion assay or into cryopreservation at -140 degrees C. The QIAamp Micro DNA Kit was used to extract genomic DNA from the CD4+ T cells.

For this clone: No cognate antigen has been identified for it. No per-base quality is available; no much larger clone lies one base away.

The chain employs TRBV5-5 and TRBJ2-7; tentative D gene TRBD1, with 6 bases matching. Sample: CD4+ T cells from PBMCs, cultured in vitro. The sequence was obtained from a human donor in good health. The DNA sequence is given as TGTGCCAGCAGCTTGGTTTTGGGACACTCCTACGAGCAGTACTTC. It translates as CASSLVLGHSYEQYF.